This T cell receptor beta chain was recorded in a study of blood T cell repertoires in COVID-19. In the study overall: Acute-phase and convalescent COVID-19 samples originated in the United States, Italy and Spain. T cells, B-cell-depleted T cells, or PBMCs provided the cDNA or gDNA that served as material.

There are 13 residues in the CDR3. CDR1 and CDR2 (germline): MGHRA, YSYEKL. The V and J ends lost 4 bases and 4 bases respectively, with 10 bases between them. Authors' methods: Reference gene primer amplification yielded estimated nucleated cell counts. Using immunoSEQ multiplex PCR, the repertoire was profiled, and TCRdb retains in-frame clones only, with some absent. The DNA was the basis for D and trimming; V, J and clone size are from that table. Here the sample spans about 110,000 clones, 90% to 95% being singletons. This chain uses TRBV4-1 with TRBJ1-2, with D hard to call. Sequencing was performed on peripheral blood. The sequence came from a woman aged 25-40 years with acute or convalescent COVID-19. The CDR3 DNA reads TGCGCCAGCAGCCGAAGGGCGGGCTATGGCTACACCTTC. Its translation: CASSRRAGYGYTF.